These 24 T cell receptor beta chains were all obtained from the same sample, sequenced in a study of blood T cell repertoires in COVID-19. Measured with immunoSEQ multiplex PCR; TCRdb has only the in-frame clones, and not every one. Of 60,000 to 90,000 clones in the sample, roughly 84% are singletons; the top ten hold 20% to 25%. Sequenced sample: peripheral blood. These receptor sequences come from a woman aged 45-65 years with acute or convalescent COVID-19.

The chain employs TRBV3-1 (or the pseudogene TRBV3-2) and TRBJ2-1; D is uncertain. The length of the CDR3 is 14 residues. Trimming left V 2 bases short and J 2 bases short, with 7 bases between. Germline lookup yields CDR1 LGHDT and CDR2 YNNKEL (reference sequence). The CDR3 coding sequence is TGTGCCAGCAGCCAATCCAGGACCTACAATGAGCAGTTCTTC. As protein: CASSQSRTYNEQFF.

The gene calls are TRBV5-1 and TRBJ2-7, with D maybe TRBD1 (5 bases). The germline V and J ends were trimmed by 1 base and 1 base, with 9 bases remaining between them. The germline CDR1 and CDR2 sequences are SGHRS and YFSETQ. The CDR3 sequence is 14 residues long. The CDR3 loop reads CASSLQGPSYEQYF. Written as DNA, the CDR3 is TGCGCCAGCAGCTTGCAGGGCCCGTCCTACGAGCAGTACTTC.

The CDR3 DNA sequence: TGTGCCAGCAGCTTCGGGACAGGGCTGACTGGGGCCAACGTCCTGACTTTC. This translates into CASSFGTGLTGANVLTF. The chain uses TRBV5-6 and TRBJ2-6; TRBD1 matches at 9 bases. J was trimmed by 2 bases and V by 2 bases; bases with no gene match: 5. The CDR3 contains 17 residues. The germline gives CDR1 SGHDT, CDR2 YYEEEE. Supplemented by reference TRBV5-6 and TRBJ2-6, the full variable domain reads DAGVTQSPTHLIKTRGQQVTLRCSPKSGHDTVSWYQQALGQGPQFIFQYYEEEERQRGNFPDRFSGHQFPNYSSELNVNALLLGDSALYLCASSFGTGLTGANVLTFGAGSRLTVL.

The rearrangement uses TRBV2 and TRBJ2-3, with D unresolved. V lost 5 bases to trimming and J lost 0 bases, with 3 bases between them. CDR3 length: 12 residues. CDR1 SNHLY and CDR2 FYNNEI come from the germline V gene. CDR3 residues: CASSSSTDTQYF. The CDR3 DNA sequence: TGTGCCAGCAGTTCTAGCACAGATACGCAGTATTTT.

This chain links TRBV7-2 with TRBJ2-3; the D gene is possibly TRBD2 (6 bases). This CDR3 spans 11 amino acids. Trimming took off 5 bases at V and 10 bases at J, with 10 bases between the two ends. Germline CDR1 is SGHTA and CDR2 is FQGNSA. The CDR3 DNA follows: TGTGCCAGCAGCCCGGGACTGGCGCAGTATTTT. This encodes CASSPGLAQYF.

The CDR3 nucleotides are TGCAGCGTTGAGGAGGACAGGGGCTACACCATATATTTT. Its protein is CSVEEDRGYTIYF. This rearrangement joins TRBV29-1 to TRBJ1-3, with TRBD1 matching over 9 bases. The J segment lost 8 bases and the V segment lost 3 bases, leaving 5 bases of the junction unmatched. CDR1 and CDR2 (germline): SQVTM, ANQGSEA. This CDR3 spans 13 amino acids.

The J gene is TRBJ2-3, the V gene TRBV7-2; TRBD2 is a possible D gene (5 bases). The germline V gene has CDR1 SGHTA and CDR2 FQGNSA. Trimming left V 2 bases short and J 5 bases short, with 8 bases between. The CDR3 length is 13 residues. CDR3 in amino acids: CASSLSGGDTQYF. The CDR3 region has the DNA TGTGCCAGCAGCTTAAGCGGAGGAGATACGCAGTATTTT.

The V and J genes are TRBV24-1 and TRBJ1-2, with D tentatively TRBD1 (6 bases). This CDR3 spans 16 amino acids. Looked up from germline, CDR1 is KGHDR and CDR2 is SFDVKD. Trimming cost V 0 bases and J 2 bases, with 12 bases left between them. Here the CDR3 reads CATSDLRQVPNYGYTF. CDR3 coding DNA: TGTGCCACCAGTGATTTGCGACAGGTCCCAAACTATGGCTACACCTTC.

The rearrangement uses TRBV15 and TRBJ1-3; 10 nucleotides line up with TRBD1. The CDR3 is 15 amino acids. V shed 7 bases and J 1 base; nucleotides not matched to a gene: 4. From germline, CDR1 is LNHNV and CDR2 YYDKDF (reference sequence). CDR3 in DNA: TGTGCCACCAAGACAGGGGGCCTTTCTGGAAACACCATATATTTT. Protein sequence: CATKTGGLSGNTIYF.

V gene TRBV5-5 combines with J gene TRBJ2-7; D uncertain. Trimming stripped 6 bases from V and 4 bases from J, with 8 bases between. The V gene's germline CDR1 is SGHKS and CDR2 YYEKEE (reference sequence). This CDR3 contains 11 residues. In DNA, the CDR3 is TGTGCCAGCATCCTAGATTACGAGCAGTACTTC. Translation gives CASILDYEQYF.

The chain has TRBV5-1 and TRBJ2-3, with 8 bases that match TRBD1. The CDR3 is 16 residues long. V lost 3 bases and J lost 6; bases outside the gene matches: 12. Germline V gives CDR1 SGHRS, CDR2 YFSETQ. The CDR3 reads CASSSNGQGNSDTQYF. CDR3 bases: TGCGCCAGCAGCTCCAACGGACAGGGCAATTCGGATACGCAGTATTTT.

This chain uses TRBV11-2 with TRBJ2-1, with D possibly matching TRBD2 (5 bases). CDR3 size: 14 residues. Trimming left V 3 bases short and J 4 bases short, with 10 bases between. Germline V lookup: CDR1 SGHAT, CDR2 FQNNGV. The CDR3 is CASSFESGYNEQFF. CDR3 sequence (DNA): TGTGCCAGCAGCTTTGAGTCGGGGTACAATGAGCAGTTCTTC.

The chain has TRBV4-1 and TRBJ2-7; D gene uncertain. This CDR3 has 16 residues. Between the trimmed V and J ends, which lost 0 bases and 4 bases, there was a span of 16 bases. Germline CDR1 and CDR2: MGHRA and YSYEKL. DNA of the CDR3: TGCGCCAGCAGCCAAGATCTTTCGCACAGCTCATACGAGCAGTACTTC. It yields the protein CASSQDLSHSSYEQYF.

This chain's CDR3 is CASVAVPGNEQFF. Written as DNA, the CDR3 is TGTGCCAGCGTAGCGGTCCCAGGGAATGAGCAGTTCTTC. The genes are TRBV3-1 (or the pseudogene TRBV3-2) and TRBJ2-1, with D maybe TRBD2 (6 bases). Germline assignment: CDR1 LGHDT and CDR2 YNNKEL (reference sequence). Trimming took off 8 bases at V and 7 bases at J, with 15 bases between the two ends. This CDR3 is built from 13 residues.

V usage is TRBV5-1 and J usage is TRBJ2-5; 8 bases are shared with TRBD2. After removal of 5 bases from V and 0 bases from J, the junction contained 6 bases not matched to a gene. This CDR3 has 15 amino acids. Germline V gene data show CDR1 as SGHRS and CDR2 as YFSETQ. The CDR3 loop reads CASRAGGKYQETQYF. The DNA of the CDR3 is TGCGCCAGCAGGGCGGGGGGCAAGTACCAAGAGACCCAGTACTTC.

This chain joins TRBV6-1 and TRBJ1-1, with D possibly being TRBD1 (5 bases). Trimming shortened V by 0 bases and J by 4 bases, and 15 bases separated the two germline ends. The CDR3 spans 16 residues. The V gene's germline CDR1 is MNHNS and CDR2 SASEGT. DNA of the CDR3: TGTGCCAGCAGTGAAGCAGCAGGGAAAAGGCCCACTGAAGCTTTCTTT. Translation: CASSEAAGKRPTEAFF.

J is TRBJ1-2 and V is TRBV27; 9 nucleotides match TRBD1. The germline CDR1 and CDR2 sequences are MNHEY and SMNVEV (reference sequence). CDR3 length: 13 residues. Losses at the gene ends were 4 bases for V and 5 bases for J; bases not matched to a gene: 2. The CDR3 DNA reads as TGTGCCAGCAGTTCCGGACAGGGGTATGGCTACACCTTC. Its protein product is CASSSGQGYGYTF.

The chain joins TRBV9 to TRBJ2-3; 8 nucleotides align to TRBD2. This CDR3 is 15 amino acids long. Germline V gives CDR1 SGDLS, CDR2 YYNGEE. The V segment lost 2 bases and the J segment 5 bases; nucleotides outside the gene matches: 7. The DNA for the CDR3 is TGTGCCAGCAGCGTTAACGGGGGGGTGCAAGATACGCAGTATTTT. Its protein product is CASSVNGGVQDTQYF.

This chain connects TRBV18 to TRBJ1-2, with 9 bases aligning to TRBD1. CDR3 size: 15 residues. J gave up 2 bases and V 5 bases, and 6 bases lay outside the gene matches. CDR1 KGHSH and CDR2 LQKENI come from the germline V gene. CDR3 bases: TGTGCCAGCTCAAGTACTACAGGGGGCAACTATGGCTACACCTTC. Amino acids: CASSSTTGGNYGYTF.

The CDR3: CATSRDLNRGNQPQHF. CDR3 in DNA: TGTGCCACCAGCAGAGATCTGAACAGGGGGAATCAGCCCCAGCATTTT. The genes are TRBV15 and TRBJ1-5; 8 nucleotides line up with TRBD1. Germline V lookup: CDR1 LNHNV, CDR2 YYDKDF (reference sequence). The CDR3 has 16 residues. J gave up 4 bases and V 0 bases, and 5 bases lay outside the gene matches.

This chain's CDR3 is CSVSHGGVGEQYF. The CDR3, as DNA: TGCAGCGTCAGTCACGGGGGTGTTGGCGAGCAGTACTTC. This rearrangement joins TRBV29-1 to TRBJ2-7, with TRBD2 as a possible D gene (6 bases). The CDR3 length is 13 residues. Trimming pared 6 bases from V and 6 bases from J, leaving 18 bases between. CDR1 and CDR2 from the germline V gene are SQVTM and ANQGSEA.

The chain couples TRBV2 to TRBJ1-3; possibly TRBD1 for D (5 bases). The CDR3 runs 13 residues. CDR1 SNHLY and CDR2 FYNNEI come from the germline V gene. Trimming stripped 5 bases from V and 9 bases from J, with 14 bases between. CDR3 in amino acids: CASSTGGTGTIYF. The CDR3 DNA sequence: TGTGCCAGCAGTACGGGTGGGACTGGCACCATATATTTT.

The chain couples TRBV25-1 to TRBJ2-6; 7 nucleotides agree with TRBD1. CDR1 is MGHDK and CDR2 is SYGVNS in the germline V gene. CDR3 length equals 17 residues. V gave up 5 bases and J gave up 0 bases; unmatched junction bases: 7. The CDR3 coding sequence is TGTGCCAGCAGTCCCCCTCGGACAGGCTCTGGGGCCAACGTCCTGACTTTC. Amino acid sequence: CASSPPRTGSGANVLTF.

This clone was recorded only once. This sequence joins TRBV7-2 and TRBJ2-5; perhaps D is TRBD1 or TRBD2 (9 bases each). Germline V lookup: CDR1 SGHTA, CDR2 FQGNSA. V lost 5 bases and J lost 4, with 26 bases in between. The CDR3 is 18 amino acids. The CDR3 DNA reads TGTGCCAGCAGCCCCCGGACAGGGGTCAGGCGGGGGGGAGAGACCCAGTACTTC. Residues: CASSPRTGVRRGGETQYF.